A selection of T cell receptor beta chains follows, all from one sample in a study of blood T cell repertoires in COVID-19. Assay: immunoSEQ multiplex PCR; the TCRdb copy retains only in-frame clones and omits some. Of 130,000 or so clones in the sample, around 89% were seen once. Specimen: peripheral blood. These receptors were collected from a human donor in a cohort sampled during active COVID-19. CDR3s include the opening cysteine and the closing phenylalanine or tryptophan.

V gene	J gene	CDR3 protein
TRBV6-5	TRBJ2-7	CASTATGSHSGEQYF
TRBV20-1	TRBJ2-4	CSARGQGEYF
TRBV28	TRBJ2-3	CASSIGLAGTDTQYF
TRBV2	TRBJ2-7	CASRVTGPEQYF
TRBV29-1	TRBJ2-3	CSVDGTSGRTDTQYF
TRBV5-4	TRBJ2-2	CASNALVGGELFF
TRBV5-6	TRBJ2-7	CASGIQDRSYEQYF
TRBV5-1	TRBJ1-2	CASSLGGGYTF
TRBV2	TRBJ1-2	CASSNRAGRRDGYTF
TRBV4-1	TRBJ1-2	CASSQDWTAYGYTF
TRBV6-6	TRBJ2-3	CASSPLGGSDTQYF
TRBV29-1	TRBJ1-5	CSVAVNSNQPQHF
TRBV9	TRBJ2-1	CASSVAAGDYNEQFF
TRBV19	TRBJ2-3	CASKAGTGTDTQYF
TRBV10-3	TRBJ1-2	CAISVEGAVLGF
TRBV27	TRBJ2-1	CASTTLAGGLNEQFF
TRBV29-1	TRBJ2-3	CSLSTGRTDTQYF
TRBV5-5	TRBJ1-2	CASSLAGLTDYGYTF
TRBV2	TRBJ2-1	CASIVAGASPEQFF
TRBV29-1	TRBJ1-2	CSADRDDYGYTF
TRBV18	TRBJ2-1	CASSPTSGTYNEQFF
TRBV7-8	TRBJ2-1	CASSLFLSAGRSSYNEQFF
TRBV3-1/TRBV3-2	TRBJ2-1	CASSQVDEQFF